The 27 T cell receptor beta chains presented below share a single source sample, sequenced in a study of beta chain features in type 1 diabetes. Study-level findings and limits: TCRB CDR3 length was moderately but significantly reduced in all four CD4+ subsets of Type 1 diabetes patients.

For these receptors, no antigen is known. Sequencing targeted expressed TCRB transcripts, as all isolated RNA had been reverse transcribed. Clones were sequenced by immunoSEQ multiplex PCR, and TCRdb holds only the in-frame ones, with some missing. The sample has roughly 150,000 clones; roughly 9% are singletons. The sample consisted of central memory CD4+ T cells from blood. All receptors derive from a young woman with type 1 diabetes.

The chain couples TRBV6-6 to TRBJ2-3, with a tentative D call TRBD1 (6 bases). CDR1 is MNHNY, CDR2 SVGAGI, per germline (reference sequence). The CDR3 extends over 13 amino acids. V was pared by 10 bases and J by 4 bases, with 15 bases between. CDR3 in DNA: TGTGCCACCGCGCAGGGGTGGGCAGATACGCAGTATTTT. It translates to CATAQGWADTQYF.

This clone appeared a few times. The V gene is TRBV14, the J gene TRBJ2-3, with unresolved D. The germline V and J ends were trimmed by 4 bases and 0 bases, with 11 bases remaining between them. The CDR3 is made up of 15 amino acids. Germline V gives CDR1 SGHDN, CDR2 FVKESK. The CDR3 nucleotides read TGTGCCAGCAGCCCGACATCTACTAGCACAGATACGCAGTATTTT. This encodes CASSPTSTSTDTQYF.

This clone was counted only a few times. The chain carries TRBV11-3 and TRBJ2-1; 9 bases fit TRBD2. The CDR3 is 12 amino acids. The trim removed 5 bases at V and 12 bases at J, leaving 5 bases unmatched. Germline CDR1 and CDR2: SGHNT and YENEEA. CDR3: CASSRSGRRQFF. The CDR3 DNA sequence: TGTGCCAGCAGCCGTAGCGGGAGACGGCAGTTCTTC.

This clone was seen more than once but under ten times. The J gene is TRBJ2-1, the V gene TRBV19, with D possibly being TRBD1 (8 bases). V lost 6 bases and J 9 bases, leaving 15 bases between the germline ends. Per germline, CDR1 LNHDA and CDR2 SQIVND (reference sequence). The CDR3 runs to 13 residues. The CDR3 DNA sequence: TGTGCCAGTAGGTCTACAGGGGGGGGTGAGCAGTTCTTC. This sequence encodes CASRSTGGGEQFF.

This sequence joins TRBV4-1 and TRBJ2-3; D is possibly TRBD2 (6 bases). The V gene lost 1 base and the J gene lost 1 base, with 12 bases spanning the gap. CDR3 length equals 16 residues. CDR1 is MGHRA and CDR2 is YSYEKL in the germline V gene. The CDR3 region is CASSQGSSGGTDTQYF. The DNA of the CDR3 is TGCGCCAGCAGCCAAGGTAGTAGCGGCGGCACAGATACGCAGTATTTT.

This clone came up a few times. V usage is TRBV9 and J usage is TRBJ2-6, with TRBD1 as a possible D gene (6 bases). The CDR3 totals 15 residues. Trimming cost V 5 bases and J 1 base, with 10 bases left between them. Looked up from germline, CDR1 is SGDLS and CDR2 is YYNGEE. The CDR3 DNA reads TGTGCCAGCAGGGACAGCCTATCTGGGGCCAACGTCCTGACTTTC. Its translation: CASRDSLSGANVLTF.

The CDR3 bases are TGTGCCAGCAGCCCTACCTCTGACAGCTATGGCTACACCTTC. Translated, it gives CASSPTSDSYGYTF. The chain is built from TRBV7-3 and TRBJ1-2; tentatively, D is TRBD1 (5 bases). Germline loops: CDR1 SGHTA, CDR2 FQGTGA. The CDR3 has 14 amino acids. V was shortened by 5 bases and J by 4 bases, with 14 bases between the two germline ends.

V gene TRBV9 combines with J gene TRBJ2-1; tentative D call: TRBD2 (7 bases). The CDR3 is made up of 17 amino acids. CDR1 and CDR2 (germline): SGDLS, YYNGEE. V was clipped by 4 bases and J by 7 bases, with 24 bases between them. The chain's CDR3 is CASSFRGDGRGRNEQFF. CDR3 nucleotides: TGTGCCAGCAGCTTTAGGGGGGATGGGAGGGGGAGGAATGAGCAGTTCTTC.

This chain's CDR3 is CASSATVNTEAFF. The CDR3 bases are TGTGCCAGCAGTGCAACAGTGAACACTGAAGCTTTCTTT. The rearrangement links TRBV6-1 to TRBJ1-1; D is uncertain. Germline CDR1 reads MNHNS; CDR2 reads SASEGT. There are 13 residues in the CDR3. V was trimmed by 4 bases and J by 0 bases, leaving 6 bases between them.

A few counts support this clone. V gene TRBV11-2 combines with J gene TRBJ1-5, with D uncertain. Trimming removed 3 bases at V and 0 bases at J, with 3 bases between. The CDR3 runs to 13 residues. CDR1 is SGHAT and CDR2 is FQNNGV in the germline V gene. The CDR3 region is CASSFNSNQPQHF. In DNA, the CDR3 is TGTGCCAGCAGCTTCAATAGCAATCAGCCCCAGCATTTT.

This chain joins TRBV29-1 and TRBJ2-3; TRBD2 matches 8 bases. The CDR3 covers 14 residues. Germline CDR1 is SQVTM and CDR2 is ANQGSEA. Unmatched junction bases numbered 5, after V lost 4 bases and J lost 2 bases. The CDR3 region is CSVAAGGTTDTQYF. The DNA of the CDR3 is TGCAGCGTTGCGGCGGGAGGTACCACAGATACGCAGTATTTT.

This rearrangement joins TRBV18 to TRBJ1-1, with 10 bases that match TRBD1. The CDR3 is made up of 15 amino acids. V lost 2 bases and J lost 6; bases outside the gene matches: 6. Germline CDR1 and CDR2: KGHSH and LQKENI. The CDR3 is CASSPRGQGGPEAFF. In DNA, the CDR3 is TGTGCCAGCTCACCAAGAGGACAGGGGGGTCCTGAAGCTTTCTTT.

V is TRBV27 and J is TRBJ2-1; 13 nucleotides match TRBD2. The CDR3 contains 15 residues. The germline V gene has CDR1 MNHEY and CDR2 SMNVEV (reference sequence). V dropped 5 bases and J dropped 6; count of bases not matched to a gene: 4. The CDR3 sequence: CASSELAGGPNEQFF. CDR3 bases: TGTGCCAGCAGTGAACTAGCGGGAGGGCCCAATGAGCAGTTCTTC.

V is TRBV11-2 and J is TRBJ2-7, with 11 bases that match TRBD2. Looked up from germline, CDR1 is SGHAT and CDR2 is FQNNGV. This CDR3 is built from 15 residues. J lost 2 bases, V lost 4 bases, and 4 bases had no gene match. The CDR3, as DNA: TGTGCCAGCAGCTCACTGACTAGCGGGGCCTACGAGCAGTACTTC. This translates into CASSSLTSGAYEQYF.

In its sample, this clone was seen a few times. The V call is TRBV25-1, the J call TRBJ2-1, with 8 nucleotides matching TRBD2. J lost 6 bases, V lost 6 bases, and 13 bases had no gene match. Germline values: CDR1 MGHDK, CDR2 SYGVNS. CDR3 size: 16 residues. This CDR3 is CASRVSTTSGINEQFF. CDR3 DNA: TGTGCCAGCAGGGTATCTACCACTAGCGGTATCAATGAGCAGTTCTTC.

This clone was seen a few times. V usage is TRBV2 and J usage is TRBJ1-4; D gene uncertain. V was clipped by 4 bases and J by 5 bases, with 2 bases between them. The CDR3 contains 11 residues. The V gene's germline CDR1 is SNHLY and CDR2 FYNNEI. CDR3 coding DNA: TGTGCCAGCAGTGTAAATGAAAAACTGTTTTTT. Amino acid sequence: CASSVNEKLFF.

This clone was observed a few times. V is TRBV28 and J is TRBJ2-7; D not certain. Germline CDR1 MDHEN, CDR2 SYDVKM. The CDR3 consists of 15 residues. Trimming removed 5 bases from V and 1 base from J, with 15 bases in between. CDR3 sequence: CASSQALLLSYEQYF. CDR3 in DNA: TGTGCCAGCAGTCAAGCGCTCCTATTATCCTACGAGCAGTACTTC.

In this sample, this clone turned up a few times. This rearrangement joins TRBV28 to TRBJ2-2, with TRBD2 matching over 9 bases. The V gene end was trimmed by 6 bases and the J gene end by 6 bases; junction bases not matched to a gene: 11. The CDR3 loop spans 16 amino acids. Germline V CDR1 and CDR2: MDHEN, SYDVKM. The CDR3 DNA reads as TGTGCCAGCAGACCTGAGACTAGCGGAAGCGCCGGGGAGCTGTTTTTT. It is translated as CASRPETSGSAGELFF. Variable domain in full (rest from reference TRBV28 and TRBJ2-2): DVKVTQSSRYLVKRTGEKVFLECVQDMDHENMFWYRQDPGLGLRLIYFSYDVKMKEKGDIPEGYSVSREKKERFSLILESASTNQTSMYLCASRPETSGSAGELFFGEGSRLTVL.

The J gene is TRBJ2-5, the V gene TRBV18; a weak D match, TRBD1 (5 bases). This CDR3 is built from 16 residues. CDR1 and CDR2 from the germline V gene are KGHSH and LQKENI. V was clipped by 2 bases and J by 1 base, with 14 bases between them. This CDR3 is CASSPGAGQRQETQYF. CDR3 nucleotides: TGTGCCAGCTCACCAGGGGCAGGACAACGCCAAGAGACCCAGTACTTC.

CDR3 sequence (DNA): TGTGCCAGCAGCAGAGGACAGGGGGGTGGCTACACCTTC. Translation gives CASSRGQGGGYTF. The chain joins TRBV5-6 to TRBJ1-2; the match to TRBD1 covers 10 bases. The CDR3 runs to 13 residues. Germline-derived CDR1 and CDR2 are SGHDT and YYEEEE. The junction had 4 bases not matched to a gene; V was cut back by 4 bases and J by 7 bases.

This clone was recorded a few times. CDR3 loop: CASSTGQTSTQYF. DNA of the CDR3: TGCGCCAGCAGCACGGGACAGACGAGTACGCAGTATTTT. The chain has TRBV5-1 and TRBJ2-3, with TRBD1 matching over 7 bases. The CDR3 is 13 residues long. Germline values: CDR1 SGHRS, CDR2 YFSETQ. Trimming took 4 bases from V and 8 from J; bases not matched to a gene: 7.

The genes are TRBV5-1 and TRBJ2-7; D not resolved. V dropped 2 bases and J dropped 6 bases, with 12 bases sitting between them. CDR3 length equals 13 residues. CDR1 and CDR2 (germline): SGHRS, YFSETQ. The CDR3 loop is CASSFHIGGEQYF. The CDR3 DNA follows: TGCGCCAGCAGCTTCCATATCGGCGGCGAGCAGTACTTC.

J is TRBJ2-1 and V is TRBV5-1, with a possible D match to TRBD2 (5 bases). This CDR3 is 14 amino acids long. V was cut by 7 bases and J by 5 bases, with 16 bases left in between. CDR1 is SGHRS, CDR2 YFSETQ, per germline. The CDR3 here is CASQVTGINNEQFF. DNA of the CDR3: TGCGCCAGCCAAGTAACCGGGATCAACAATGAGCAGTTCTTC.

CDR3 protein: CASSHGSSGTDTQYF. The CDR3 DNA is TGTGCCAGCAGTCACGGCTCTAGCGGCACAGATACGCAGTATTTT. The chain uses TRBV27 and TRBJ2-3, with D possibly matching TRBD2 (6 bases). Germline values: CDR1 MNHEY, CDR2 SMNVEV (reference sequence). The CDR3 is 15 residues long. V was clipped by 5 bases and J by 1 base, with 13 bases between them.

This clone has only a few counts. V and J are TRBV28 and TRBJ1-1; D not certain. The length of the CDR3 is 12 residues. Germline V gene sequence: CDR1 MDHEN, CDR2 SYDVKM. Trimming left V 6 bases short and J 5 bases short, with 10 bases between. The CDR3 region is CASSQSQTEAFF. The DNA of the CDR3 is TGTGCCAGCAGCCAATCTCAGACTGAAGCTTTCTTT.

The table lists this clone with a few counts. The chain couples TRBV11-3 to TRBJ2-6; weak D call: TRBD1 (5 bases). This CDR3 has 15 residues. Germline lookup yields CDR1 SGHNT and CDR2 YENEEA. V dropped 4 bases and J dropped 2 bases, with 9 bases sitting between them. The CDR3 reads CASSSREPGANVLTF. The CDR3 nucleotides are TGTGCCAGCAGCTCCAGGGAACCTGGGGCCAACGTCCTGACTTTC. The complete variable domain, with remaining parts taken from reference TRBV11-3 and TRBJ2-6, reads EAGVVQSPRYKIIEKKQPVAFWCNPISGHNTLYWYLQNLGQGPELLIRYENEEAVDDSQLPKDRFSAERLKGVDSTLKIQPAELGDSAVYLCASSSREPGANVLTFGAGSRLTVL.

The J gene is TRBJ2-1, the V gene TRBV9, with 11 bases matching TRBD2. Germline-derived CDR1 and CDR2 are SGDLS and YYNGEE. This CDR3 has 19 amino acids. J lost 4 bases, V lost 4 bases, and 16 bases had no gene match. CDR3 in amino acids: CASSPTFKPGLAVYNEQFF. In DNA, the CDR3 is TGTGCCAGCAGCCCTACTTTCAAGCCGGGACTAGCGGTATACAATGAGCAGTTCTTC.